These 26 T cell receptor beta chains originate from one sample sequenced in a study of T cell clonality in common variable immunodeficiency. This table comes from immunoSEQ multiplex PCR, and its TCRdb copy is limited to in-frame clones, with some not included. The sample includes some 40,000 clones, none of them occurring once. The material sequenced was peripheral blood mononuclear cells. These receptors were obtained from a person aged 18 to 70 in good health.

This clone was seen at least ten times. The CDR3 is cut off 3 residues early in the read; its end comes from the germline J gene. The chain combines TRBV18 with TRBJ2-3; a weak D match, TRBD2 (7 bases). V dropped 3 bases and J dropped 4 bases, with 20 bases sitting between them. The CDR3 runs 17 residues. Germline V CDR1 and CDR2: KGHSH, LQKENI. CDR3 region: CASSPANGGRRPDTQYF. Incomplete CDR3 DNA: TGTGCCAGCTCACCGGCTAACGGGGGGCGCCGGCCAGATACG.

This clone appeared many times. The read terminates 3 residues before the CDR3 end, so the remaining end is supplied by the germline J gene. The chain recombines TRBV20-1 with TRBJ2-2; D possibly corresponds to TRBD1 (6 bases). The CDR3 extends over 15 amino acids. Germline CDR1 reads DFQATT; CDR2 reads SNEGSKA (reference sequence). The DNA read from the CDR3 is TGCAGTGCTAGAGACCCACAGGGCTTGGGAGAAAAG. It specifies CSARDPQGLGEK. The full CDR3 protein is CSARDPQGLGEKLFF.

This clone has a count of ten or more. The CDR3 extends 3 residues past the end of the read, so its final part is completed from the germline J gene. The chain combines TRBV20-1 with TRBJ2-3; 10 positions match TRBD2. The J segment lost 7 bases and the V segment lost 5 bases, leaving 9 bases of the junction unmatched. The CDR3 contains 14 residues. In germline, CDR1 is DFQATT, CDR2 SNEGSKA (reference sequence). The chain's CDR3 is CSAARTSGLNTQYF. The DNA read from the CDR3 is TGCAGTGCTGCCCGGACTAGCGGCTTAAATACG.

Ten or more counts support this clone. The read terminates 3 residues before the CDR3 end, so the remaining end is supplied by the germline J gene. J is TRBJ2-3 and V is TRBV19; no definite D call. CDR1 LNHDA and CDR2 SQIVND come from the germline V gene (reference sequence). The V gene lost 6 bases and the J gene lost 6 bases, with 13 bases spanning the gap. The CDR3 is made up of 13 amino acids. CDR3 sequence: CASSNYHGDTQYF. CDR3 DNA, as far as it was read: TGTGCCAGTAGCAACTACCACGGGGATACG.

This clone was observed at least ten times. Coverage ceases 3 residues before the CDR3 finishes, and the germline J gene fills in the end. The J gene is TRBJ1-1, the V gene TRBV19; no reliable D call. CDR1 LNHDA and CDR2 SQIVND come from the germline V gene (reference sequence). The CDR3 spans 14 residues. V was clipped by 5 bases and J by 4 bases, with 14 bases between them. The CDR3 here is CASSLSRRGTEAFF. Incomplete CDR3 DNA: TGTGCCAGTAGTCTCTCTCGGCGGGGCACTGAA.

Worth noting for this clone: One end of the junction does not line up with germline, which may come from a read error. The CDR3 end falls 3 residues outside the read, so it is completed with the germline J gene. The sample carries other DNA sequences with the same CDR3. The rearrangement joins TRBV7-2 to TRBJ1-3, with D maybe TRBD1 (5 bases). The CDR3 has 14 amino acids. The V gene's germline CDR1 is SGHTA and CDR2 FQGNSA. The CDR3 spells CASSRDSSGNTIYF. The CDR3 bases that were read are TGTGCCAGCAGCCGAGACAGCTCTGGAAACACT.

Comment on this clone: The CDR3 end falls 3 residues outside the read, so it is completed with the germline J gene. The V call is TRBV5-1, the J call TRBJ2-7; 11 positions match TRBD1. The germline V gene has CDR1 SGHRS and CDR2 YFSETQ. The length of the CDR3 is 15 residues. After removal of 4 bases from V and 3 bases from J, the junction contained 6 bases not matched to a gene. The covered CDR3 bases are TGCGCCAGCAGCCTGGGGGGGACAGGGGGCTACGAG. Translating it yields CASSLGGTGGYE. The entire CDR3 protein is CASSLGGTGGYEQYF.

This clone was picked up many times. The CDR3 bases that were read are TGCGCCAGCATCGGACTAGGTTCCCACTCCTACAATGAG. Translated, it gives CASIGLGSHSYNE. The whole CDR3 sequence reads CASIGLGSHSYNEQFF. V usage is TRBV5-1 and J usage is TRBJ2-1, with TRBD2 matching over 7 bases. The read terminates 3 residues ahead of where the CDR3 ends, so the germline J gene completes it. With V trimmed by 6 bases and J by 0 bases, 9 bases remained unmatched. Germline lookup yields CDR1 SGHRS and CDR2 YFSETQ. The CDR3 spans 16 residues.

This clone was picked up many times. The read stops 3 residues short of the end of the CDR3; the missing end is completed from the germline J gene. The rearrangement joins TRBV7-2 to TRBJ2-3; 8 bases are shared with TRBD2. The CDR3 is 13 amino acids. Germline trimming cut 3 bases from V and 5 bases from J; bases unmatched to any gene: 1. Germline V gene data show CDR1 as SGHTA and CDR2 as FQGNSA. The sequenced part of the CDR3 DNA is TGTGCCAGCAGCTTCGGGGGGGGAGATACG. This translates into CASSFGGGDT. The CDR3 in its entirety is CASSFGGGDTQYF.

This clone was seen a few times. Read sequence stops 3 residues before the CDR3 end, and the germline J gene provides the missing end. The J gene is TRBJ2-4, the V gene TRBV2; a weak D match, TRBD1 (5 bases). The germline CDR1 and CDR2 sequences are SNHLY and FYNNEI. This CDR3 has 14 residues. This chain's CDR3 is CASSESRGLSGQYF. Incomplete CDR3 DNA: TGTGCCAGCAGTGAATCAAGGGGCCTCTCTGGT.

In its sample, this clone was seen many times. The read terminates 3 residues before the CDR3 end, so the remaining end is supplied by the germline J gene. The chain uses TRBV19 and TRBJ2-2; TRBD1 might be the D (5 bases). The length of the CDR3 is 14 residues. CDR1 and CDR2 (germline): LNHDA, SQIVND (reference sequence). The V and J ends lost 5 bases and 5 bases respectively, with 12 bases between them. The sequenced CDR3 bases are TGTGCCAGTAGTTCCAAAGCAGGGACCGGGGAG. It specifies CASSSKAGTGE. The entire CDR3 protein is CASSSKAGTGELFF.

In this sample, this clone turned up many times. The read terminates 3 residues ahead of where the CDR3 ends, so the germline J gene completes it. The J gene is TRBJ1-2, the V gene TRBV7-3; 9 nucleotides line up with TRBD1. The CDR3 has 15 amino acids. J was trimmed by 4 bases and V by 3 bases; bases with no gene match: 6. Germline V gene sequence: CDR1 SGHTA, CDR2 FQGTGA. CDR3 loop: CASSFDGTGIYGYTF. The CDR3 bases that were read are TGTGCCAGCAGCTTCGATGGGACAGGGATCTATGGC.

This clone came up many times. The read ends 3 residues before the CDR3 terminus; that terminus is restored from the germline J gene. The chain combines TRBV6-2 or TRBV6-3 with TRBJ2-2; TRBD1 aligns across 12 bases. The germline V gene encodes CDR1 MNHEY and CDR2 SVGEGT. The junction had 1 base not matched to a gene; V was cut back by 5 bases and J by 0 bases. CDR3 length equals 16 residues. The CDR3 DNA, read in part, is TGTGCCAGCAGTGGGACAGGGGGCACGAACACCGGGGAG. It yields the protein CASSGTGGTNTGE. The entire CDR3 reads CASSGTGGTNTGELFF.

This clone has a count of ten or more. The sequence runs out 3 residues before the end of the CDR3; the remainder is reconstructed from the germline J gene. The chain recombines TRBV5-1 with TRBJ2-5; 8 nucleotides align to TRBD1. Germline trimming cut 2 bases from V and 4 bases from J; bases unmatched to any gene: 13. The CDR3 has 17 amino acids. Per germline, CDR1 SGHRS and CDR2 YFSETQ. The CDR3 bases that were read are TGCGCCAGCAGCTTAAGTGGACAGGGAGGATTTGGAGAGACC. Residues: CASSLSGQGGFGET. The complete CDR3 protein is CASSLSGQGGFGETQYF. The full variable domain, its missing parts supplied by reference TRBV5-1 and TRBJ2-5, is KAGVTQTPRYLIKTRGQQVTLSCSPISGHRSVSWYQQTPGQGLQFLFEYFSETQRNKGNFPGRFSGRQFSNSRSEMNVSTLELGDSALYLCASSLSGQGGFGETQYFGPGTRLLVL.

This clone was counted only a few times. The CDR3 loop is CASSIGRRALYTF. The part of the CDR3 DNA that was read is TGTGCCAGTAGTATAGGTCGAAGGGCCCTC. The rearrangement links TRBV19 to TRBJ1-2, with unresolved D. The read terminates 3 residues ahead of where the CDR3 ends, so the germline J gene completes it. The CDR3 sequence is 13 residues long. Per the germline V gene, CDR1 is LNHDA and CDR2 is SQIVND (reference sequence).

A few counts support this clone. The CDR3 end is not reached by the read, which stops 3 residues before it; the germline J gene fills it in. V is TRBV7-9 and J is TRBJ2-4; TRBD1 might be the D (5 bases). Germline values: CDR1 SEHNR, CDR2 FQNEAQ (reference sequence). The length of the CDR3 is 15 residues. The sequenced CDR3 bases are TGTGCCAGCAGCTTGATACAGGTCGCTAACTATGGT. Residues: CASSLIQVANYG. The entire CDR3 sequence reads CASSLIQVANYGQYF.

This clone has at least ten counts. Read sequence stops 3 residues before the CDR3 end, and the germline J gene provides the missing end. The chain couples TRBV19 to TRBJ2-7; TRBD1 matches at 7 bases. CDR1 LNHDA and CDR2 SQIVND come from the germline V gene (reference sequence). This CDR3 has 13 amino acids. J gave up 2 bases and V 6 bases, and 4 bases lay outside the gene matches. The part of the CDR3 DNA that was read is TGTGCCAGTAGGAGGACAGGAGCCTACGAG. As protein: CASRRTGAYE. The full-length CDR3 reads as CASRRTGAYEQYF. Variable domain in full (rest from reference TRBV19 and TRBJ2-7): DGGITQSPKYLFRKEGQNVTLSCEQNLNHDAMYWYRQDPGQGLRLIYYSQIVNDFQKGDIAEGYSVSREKKESFPLTVTSAQKNPTAFYLCASRRTGAYEQYFGPGTRLTVT.

Ten or more counts support this clone. The read ends 3 residues early relative to the CDR3; the germline J gene fills the gap. This chain joins TRBV18 and TRBJ2-3; tentative D call: TRBD1 (5 bases). Germline values: CDR1 KGHSH, CDR2 LQKENI. The CDR3 is 14 amino acids. Trimming cost V 1 base and J 4 bases, with 9 bases left between them. The CDR3 here is CASSPQEQADTQYF. The CDR3 DNA, read in part, is TGTGCCAGCTCACCACAGGAACAGGCAGATACG. The full variable domain, in which reference TRBV18 and TRBJ2-3 provide the parts outside the CDR3, is NAGVMQNPRHLVRRRGQEARLRCSPMKGHSHVYWYRQLPEEGLKFMVYLQKENIIDESGMPKERFSAEFPKEGPSILRIQQVVRGDSAAYFCASSPQEQADTQYFGPGTRLTVL.

This clone has ten or more counts. The read finishes 3 residues shy of the CDR3 end, and the germline J gene is used to complete it. The rearrangement links TRBV28 to TRBJ2-7, with TRBD1 identical over 8 bases. The CDR3 sequence is 13 residues long. The J segment lost 3 bases and the V segment lost 6 bases, leaving 4 bases of the junction unmatched. CDR1 is MDHEN, CDR2 SYDVKM, per germline. This CDR3 reads CASRKDRDYEQYF. CDR3 bases read: TGTGCCAGCAGAAAGGACAGGGACTACGAG.

This clone was detected many times. The read finishes 3 residues shy of the CDR3 end, and the germline J gene is used to complete it. The chain joins TRBV5-4 to TRBJ2-1; 14 nucleotides align to TRBD2. Germline V gene lookup returns CDR1 SGHNT and CDR2 YYREEE (reference sequence). CDR3 length equals 15 residues. Trimming took 2 bases from V and 8 from J; bases not matched to a gene: 3. Incomplete CDR3 DNA: TGTGCCAGCAGCTTCGGGACTAGCGGGGGCGATGAG. Translating it yields CASSFGTSGGDE. In full, the CDR3 reads CASSFGTSGGDEQFF.

This clone came up many times. The read ends 3 residues before the CDR3 terminus; that terminus is restored from the germline J gene. V is TRBV30 and J is TRBJ2-7; TRBD2 aligns across 10 bases. This CDR3 contains 14 residues. Trimming at V came to 2 bases and at J to 3 bases, leaving 4 bases not matched to a gene. The V gene's germline CDR1 is GTSNPN and CDR2 SVGIG (reference sequence). This CDR3 reads CAWSSGRANYEQYF. Incomplete CDR3 DNA: TGTGCCTGGAGTAGCGGGAGGGCCAACTACGAG. Full variable domain (rest looked up from reference TRBV30 and TRBJ2-7): SQTIHQWPATLVQPVGSPLSLECTVEGTSNPNLYWYRQAAGRGLQLLFYSVGIGQISSEVPQNLSASRPQDRQFILSSKKLLLSDSGFYLCAWSSGRANYEQYFGPGTRLTVT.

Notes on this clone: The read gets to within 3 residues of the CDR3 end, and the germline J gene fills in the rest. This chain links TRBV19 with TRBJ2-2; no reliable D call. The CDR3 consists of 16 residues. Looked up from germline, CDR1 is LNHDA and CDR2 is SQIVND (reference sequence). This CDR3 reads CASSINSMQANEKLFF. The part of the CDR3 DNA that was read is TGTGCCAGTAGTATCAACAGTATGCAGGCCAATGAAAAG.

This clone has ten or more counts. The CDR3 is CASSIPGSGSTDTQYF. The CDR3 DNA, read in part, is TGTGCCAGTAGTATCCCGGGTAGCGGTAGCACAGATACG. The chain recombines TRBV19 with TRBJ2-3; D perhaps matches TRBD2 (6 bases). Read data end 3 residues before the CDR3 end; the end is taken from the germline J gene. V was trimmed by 3 bases and J by 0 bases, leaving 13 bases between them. Looked up from germline, CDR1 is LNHDA and CDR2 is SQIVND (reference sequence). The CDR3 consists of 16 residues.

This clone showed up many times. The part of the CDR3 DNA that was read is TGCAGTCTCAAAGCGGGAGGGCCTTTGGATGAG. Residues: CSLKAGGPLDE. The whole CDR3 sequence is CSLKAGGPLDEQFF. J is TRBJ2-1 and V is TRBV20-1; 10 bases match TRBD2. The read stops 3 residues short of the end of the CDR3; the missing end is completed from the germline J gene. The CDR3 runs to 14 residues. The germline gives CDR1 DFQATT, CDR2 SNEGSKA (reference sequence). J gave up 8 bases and V 8 bases, and 12 bases lay outside the gene matches.

This clone was detected many times. The read ends 3 residues early relative to the CDR3; the germline J gene fills the gap. The chain links TRBV5-4 to TRBJ2-3; 11 bases fit TRBD1. The CDR3 runs 16 residues. The germline gives CDR1 SGHNT, CDR2 YYREEE (reference sequence). Trimming removed 4 bases from V and 5 bases from J; junction bases left unmatched: 9. The CDR3 bases that were read are TGTGCCAGCAGCGCCCAGGACAGGGGGCTGGAAGATACG. Translating it yields CASSAQDRGLEDT. The CDR3 in its entirety is CASSAQDRGLEDTQYF.

At least ten counts were recorded for this clone. The missing CDR3 end, 3 residues past where the read stops, is filled in from the germline J gene. J is TRBJ2-7 and V is TRBV7-2, with TRBD2 matching 7 bases. CDR1 and CDR2 (germline): SGHTA, FQGNSA. J gave up 1 base and V 6 bases, and 6 bases lay outside the gene matches. CDR3 length equals 14 residues. CDR3 bases read: TGTGCCAGCAGGTGGGACTATCAATCCTACGAG. It codes for CASRWDYQSYE. The full CDR3 is CASRWDYQSYEQYF.